The clone carrying this T cell receptor beta chain was counted at least ten times. Its target is not known. The source of the sample is a study of CD8 T cells in ankylosing spondylitis. Whole-study results and caveats: Researchers reportedly found disease-linked clones significantly enriched in matched ankylosing spondylitis synovial fluid. Before this, some motif variants had been reported in reactive arthritis synovial fluid and blood. Seemingly distinctive of ankylosing spondylitis blood was a TCR beta motif formed by eight highly homologous variants.

Libraries of TCR beta came from quantitative 5'-RACE with molecular barcodes. TCRdb redid the calling of the 5' RACE reads with MiXCR, one entry per CDR3 protein. The sample carries approximately 540,000 distinct CDR3 sequences, about 13% recorded once. There are 16 residues in the CDR3. V was cut by 0 bases and J by 2 bases, with 13 bases left in between. Germline CDR1 is SGDLS and CDR2 is YYNGEE. Material: blood, either unsorted or a sorted T cell fraction (not recorded which). This sequence originates from a male donor with ankylosing spondylitis. The chain is built from TRBV9 and TRBJ2-3, with D possibly TRBD2 on 6 matching bases. The CDR3 DNA reads TGTGCCAGCAGCGTAGCGTCTAGCGCGCACACAGATACGCAGTATTTT. Its protein is CASSVASSAHTDTQYF.